These 28 T cell receptor beta chains share one sample of origin, sequenced in a study of T cell clonotyping in hematopoietic cell transplantation. TCRdb's copy holds only in-frame clones and misses some; the assay was immunoSEQ multiplex PCR. The repertoire holds 35,000 to 45,000 clones, 88% seen once, with just under 2% in the top ten. Sequenced input: peripheral blood mononuclear cells. These TCRs come from a woman aged 40-49 years in good health. Some clones in this sample may be carry-over from other donors' samples.

CDR3 sequence reads: CASSQDPGTGNYGYTF. CDR3 coding DNA: TGTGCCAGCAGCCAAGATCCAGGGACAGGGAACTATGGCTACACCTTC. This chain connects TRBV4-2 to TRBJ1-2; 9 bases map to TRBD1. With 0 bases clipped from V and 2 bases from J, the junction kept 4 bases outside the gene matches. The length of the CDR3 is 16 residues. Germline lookup yields CDR1 LGHNA and CDR2 YNFKEQ.

This chain uses TRBV28 with TRBJ1-1; D gene ambiguous. CDR3 length: 15 residues. From germline, CDR1 is MDHEN and CDR2 SYDVKM. V was trimmed by 3 bases and J by 0 bases, leaving 11 bases between them. CDR3 sequence reads: CASSFGGLMNTEAFF. The CDR3 DNA reads TGTGCCAGCAGTTTTGGCGGACTGATGAACACTGAAGCTTTCTTT.

The rearrangement uses TRBV15 and TRBJ2-5; D possibly corresponds to TRBD1 (6 bases). This CDR3 spans 16 amino acids. Between the trimmed V and J ends, which lost 0 bases and 4 bases, there was a span of 15 bases. Germline lookup yields CDR1 LNHNV and CDR2 YYDKDF (reference sequence). The CDR3 loop reads CATSRDLHRVRETQYF. CDR3 bases: TGTGCCACCAGCAGAGATCTACACAGGGTTCGAGAGACCCAGTACTTC.

V gene TRBV5-4 combines with J gene TRBJ1-2; D remains ambiguous. Trimming took 1 base from V and 2 from J, leaving 9 bases between them. Germline V gene sequence: CDR1 SGHNT, CDR2 YYREEE (reference sequence). The CDR3 is 14 amino acids. The CDR3 reads CASSLSRRNYGYTF. The DNA for the CDR3 is TGTGCCAGCAGCTTGAGTCGGAGGAACTATGGCTACACCTTC. Based on the CDR3 plus reference TRBV5-4 and TRBJ1-2, the full variable domain is ETGVTQSPTHLIKTRGQQVTLRCSSQSGHNTVSWYQQALGQGPQFIFQYYREEENGRGNFPPRFSGLQFPNYSSELNVNALELDDSALYLCASSLSRRNYGYTFGSGTRLTVV.

The chain combines TRBV5-1 with TRBJ2-7; D could derive from TRBD1 or TRBD2 (6 bases each). Trimming took off 2 bases at V and 0 bases at J, with 15 bases between the two ends. Germline V CDR1 and CDR2: SGHRS, YFSETQ. This CDR3 has 16 residues. Here the CDR3 reads CASSLLEGGNSYEQYF. The DNA for the CDR3 is TGCGCCAGCAGCTTACTCGAGGGGGGTAACTCCTACGAGCAGTACTTC.

This clone was seen a single time. The chain joins TRBV30 to TRBJ1-4, with 7 bases aligning to TRBD1. Per the germline V gene, CDR1 is GTSNPN and CDR2 is SVGIG (reference sequence). J was trimmed by 1 base and V by 4 bases; bases with no gene match: 3. This CDR3 comprises 14 residues. The CDR3 DNA is TGTGCCTGGAACAGGGGAGTAACTAATGAAAAACTGTTTTTT. This translates into CAWNRGVTNEKLFF.

This clone appeared a few times. This chain connects TRBV5-8 to TRBJ1-2; D may be TRBD1 (5 bases). There are 15 residues in the CDR3. V lost 5 bases to trimming and J lost 2 bases, with 16 bases between them. The germline CDR1 and CDR2 sequences are SGHTS and YDEGEE. The CDR3 DNA reads as TGTGCCAGCAGGGAGGGGCGGACCGAAAACTATGGCTACACCTTC. It translates to CASREGRTENYGYTF.

This chain connects TRBV29-1 to TRBJ1-1; D unclear. V lost 4 bases to trimming and J lost 0 bases, with 9 bases between them. This CDR3 comprises 13 residues. Germline V lookup: CDR1 SQVTM, CDR2 ANQGSEA. CDR3 in DNA: TGCAGCGTTGTTCGCAGCCTGAACACTGAAGCTTTCTTT. This gives the protein CSVVRSLNTEAFF.

The CDR3 nucleotides read TGTGCCAGCAGTTTAAGGGGCAGGGCGTCTATAGATACGCAGTATTTT. This codes for CASSLRGRASIDTQYF. The V call is TRBV28, the J call TRBJ2-3; possibly TRBD1 for D (5 bases). The CDR3 runs 16 residues. V shed 2 bases and J shed 5 bases, with 17 bases lying between them. CDR1 MDHEN and CDR2 SYDVKM come from the germline V gene.

The chain carries TRBV30 and TRBJ2-2; D gene unclear. V lost 4 bases, J lost 0 bases, and 9 bases lay in between. In germline, CDR1 is GTSNPN, CDR2 SVGIG (reference sequence). This CDR3 is 14 amino acids long. This CDR3 reads CAWTPAPNTGELFF. In DNA form, the CDR3 reads TGTGCCTGGACGCCAGCCCCGAACACCGGGGAGCTGTTTTTT.

The gene calls are TRBV5-1 and TRBJ1-1, with 7 bases aligning to TRBD1. Germline CDR1 SGHRS, CDR2 YFSETQ. This CDR3 comprises 14 residues. With 4 bases clipped from V and 0 bases from J, the junction kept 3 bases outside the gene matches. This CDR3 reads CASSPQGVNTEAFF. CDR3 coding DNA: TGCGCCAGCAGCCCCCAGGGGGTGAACACTGAAGCTTTCTTT.

The chain carries TRBV5-1 and TRBJ2-4; TRBD1 aligns across 8 bases. Germline lookup yields CDR1 SGHRS and CDR2 YFSETQ. This CDR3 has 16 residues. V shed 4 bases, J shed 2 bases, and the junction held 8 bases outside the gene matches. The CDR3 DNA follows: TGCGCCAGCAGCCCCAGGGGGCGGTTAACCAAAAACATTCAGTACTTC. Its translation: CASSPRGRLTKNIQYF.

The rearrangement links TRBV6-6 to TRBJ1-5; D gene ambiguous. Trimming removed 3 bases from V and 0 bases from J, with 6 bases in between. CDR3 length equals 14 residues. CDR1 and CDR2 (germline): MNHNY, SVGAGI (reference sequence). This CDR3 reads CASSYLSSNQPQHF. For the CDR3, the DNA is TGTGCCAGCAGTTATCTCAGTAGCAATCAGCCCCAGCATTTT.

The chain links TRBV5-6 to TRBJ2-2; D gene ambiguous. The CDR3 spans 14 residues. The ends were cut back, 4 bases at V and 6 bases at J, with 13 bases in the middle. Germline-derived CDR1 and CDR2 are SGHDT and YYEEEE. The CDR3 protein is CASSRETGAGELFF. Here the CDR3 DNA reads TGTGCCAGCAGCCGAGAGACGGGCGCCGGGGAGCTGTTTTTT.

V gene TRBV28 combines with J gene TRBJ1-3; no clear D. The CDR3 contains 14 residues. Germline V CDR1 and CDR2: MDHEN, SYDVKM. V was trimmed by 9 bases and J by 0 bases, leaving 12 bases between them. CDR3 in DNA: TGTGCCAGGGGCAGCTGCCTCTCTGGAAACACCATATATTTT. Amino acids: CARGSCLSGNTIYF. Based on the CDR3 plus reference TRBV28 and TRBJ1-3, the full variable domain is DVKVTQSSRYLVKRTGEKVFLECVQDMDHENMFWYRQDPGLGLRLIYFSYDVKMKEKGDIPEGYSVSREKKERFSLILESASTNQTSMYLCARGSCLSGNTIYFGEGSWLTVV.

A word on this clone: With a much larger clone just one base away, this may be a read error. The V and J genes are TRBV6-6 and TRBJ1-5, with a weak D call TRBD1 (5 bases). CDR1 is MNHNY, CDR2 SVGAGI, per germline (reference sequence). The CDR3 runs 11 residues. Trimming left V 6 bases short and J 5 bases short, with 5 bases between. CDR3: CASRGDQPQHF. The CDR3 DNA sequence: TGTGCCAGCAGGGGGGATCAGCCCCAGCATTTT.

This sequence joins TRBV7-2 and TRBJ2-4; TRBD1 is a possible D gene (5 bases). Trimming removed 1 base from V and 6 bases from J, with 10 bases in between. Looked up from germline, CDR1 is SGHTA and CDR2 is FQGNSA. This CDR3 is built from 14 residues. The CDR3: CASSLELGPNIQYF. The DNA of the CDR3 is TGTGCCAGCAGCTTAGAGCTGGGGCCAAACATTCAGTACTTC.

The V call is TRBV11-2, the J call TRBJ1-1; D might be TRBD1 (6 bases). Germline assignment: CDR1 SGHAT and CDR2 FQNNGV. This CDR3 region has 16 residues. Trimming stripped 5 bases from V and 1 base from J, with 17 bases between. CDR3 protein: CASSTRTGLQNTEAFF. The CDR3 DNA reads TGTGCCAGCAGCACAAGAACAGGGCTACAGAACACTGAAGCTTTCTTT.

The V and J genes are TRBV5-1 and TRBJ2-7; D is undetermined. Germline CDR1 SGHRS, CDR2 YFSETQ. Trimming cost V 3 bases and J 0 bases, with 4 bases left between them. The CDR3 spans 12 residues. CDR3 loop: CASSSVSYEQYF. In DNA, the CDR3 is TGCGCCAGCAGCTCAGTCTCCTACGAGCAGTACTTC.

This clone is a singleton in its sample. The rearrangement joins TRBV18 to TRBJ1-5, with D perhaps matching TRBD1 (5 bases). The CDR3 sequence is 13 residues long. Germline-derived CDR1 and CDR2 are KGHSH and LQKENI. Trimming pared 6 bases from V and 8 bases from J, leaving 14 bases between. The CDR3 spells CASSSGGEEPQHF. CDR3 nucleotides: TGTGCCAGCTCTTCCGGGGGAGAGGAGCCCCAGCATTTT.

The chain combines TRBV7-7 with TRBJ2-2, with D possibly called TRBD1 or TRBD2 (5 bases each). The CDR3 is 16 residues long. Germline V gene sequence: CDR1 SSHAT, CDR2 FNYEAQ (reference sequence). V was trimmed by 11 bases and J by 1 base, leaving 20 bases between them. The CDR3: CARGESSTMNTGELFF. The DNA of the CDR3 is TGTGCCCGAGGGGAGTCGAGTACGATGAACACCGGGGAGCTGTTTTTT.

The gene calls are TRBV11-3 and TRBJ2-3; TRBD1 matches 7 bases. The V and J ends lost 5 bases and 0 bases, in that order; junction bases with no gene match: 8. This CDR3 is 16 amino acids long. Germline V gene data show CDR1 as SGHNT and CDR2 as YENEEA. The chain's CDR3 is CASSPGTAFSTDTQYF. The CDR3 coding sequence is TGTGCCAGCAGCCCCGGGACAGCCTTTAGCACAGATACGCAGTATTTT. The full variable domain, completed using reference TRBV11-3 and TRBJ2-3, is EAGVVQSPRYKIIEKKQPVAFWCNPISGHNTLYWYLQNLGQGPELLIRYENEEAVDDSQLPKDRFSAERLKGVDSTLKIQPAELGDSAVYLCASSPGTAFSTDTQYFGPGTRLTVL.

This clone was observed once. The V and J genes are TRBV28 and TRBJ2-3; D gene uncertain. Germline V gene sequence: CDR1 MDHEN, CDR2 SYDVKM. The V and J ends lost 1 base and 14 bases respectively, with 16 bases between them. This CDR3 comprises 13 residues. CDR3 sequence: CASSLFISGPRYF. As DNA, the CDR3 is TGTGCCAGCAGTTTATTCATCTCGGGCCCCCGGTATTTT.

The chain couples TRBV11-1 to TRBJ2-5; D remains ambiguous. The CDR3 spans 13 residues. V dropped 4 bases and J dropped 2 bases, with 8 bases sitting between them. Germline CDR1 SGHAT, CDR2 FQDESV (reference sequence). CDR3 sequence reads: CASSSQVQETQYF. CDR3 nucleotide sequence: TGTGCCAGCAGCTCCCAGGTTCAAGAGACCCAGTACTTC.

The chain combines TRBV7-9 with TRBJ2-7, with TRBD2 matching over 11 bases. Germline lookup yields CDR1 SEHNR and CDR2 FQNEAQ (reference sequence). The ends lost 5 bases at V and 5 bases at J; junction bases unmatched: 2. The CDR3 is made up of 13 amino acids. CDR3 sequence: CASSTSGSHEQYF. In DNA form, the CDR3 reads TGTGCCAGCAGCACTAGCGGGAGCCACGAGCAGTACTTC.

The chain carries TRBV9 and TRBJ2-2; D is unclear. This CDR3 spans 12 amino acids. The V gene's germline CDR1 is SGDLS and CDR2 YYNGEE. V was trimmed by 4 bases and J by 4 bases, leaving 5 bases between them. The CDR3 nucleotides are TGTGCCAGCAGCCTCCCCACCGGGGAGCTGTTTTTT. Translated: CASSLPTGELFF.

The V gene is TRBV10-1, the J gene TRBJ2-3, with TRBD1 matching 7 bases. The CDR3 runs to 17 residues. Germline CDR1 reads WNHNN; CDR2 reads SYGVQD (reference sequence). The trim removed 3 bases at V and 4 bases at J, leaving 13 bases unmatched. CDR3 nucleotides: TGCGCCAGCAGTGAAAATCATGGACAGGCAGGGGCAGATACGCAGTATTTT. This codes for CASSENHGQAGADTQYF.

The rearrangement joins TRBV4-2 to TRBJ2-7; TRBD2 might be the D (6 bases). The CDR3 sequence is 16 residues long. The ends were cut back, 0 bases at V and 0 bases at J, with 12 bases in the middle. Looked up from germline, CDR1 is LGHNA and CDR2 is YNFKEQ. The CDR3 here is CASSQDRESGSYEQYF. Written as DNA, the CDR3 is TGTGCCAGCAGCCAAGATCGGGAGTCGGGCTCCTACGAGCAGTACTTC.